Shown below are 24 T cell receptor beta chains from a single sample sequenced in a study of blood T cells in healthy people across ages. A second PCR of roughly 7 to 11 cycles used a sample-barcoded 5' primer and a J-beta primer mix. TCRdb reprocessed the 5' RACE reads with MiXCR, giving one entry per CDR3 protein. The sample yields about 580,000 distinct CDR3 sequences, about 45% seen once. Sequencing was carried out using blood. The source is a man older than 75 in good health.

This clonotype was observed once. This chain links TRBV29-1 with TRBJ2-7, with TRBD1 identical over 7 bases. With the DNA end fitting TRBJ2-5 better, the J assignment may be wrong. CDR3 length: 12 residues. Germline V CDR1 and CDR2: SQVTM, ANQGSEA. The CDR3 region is CSVGGGAETQYF. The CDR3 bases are TGCAGCGTTGGAGGGGGCGCGGAGACCCAGTACTTC.

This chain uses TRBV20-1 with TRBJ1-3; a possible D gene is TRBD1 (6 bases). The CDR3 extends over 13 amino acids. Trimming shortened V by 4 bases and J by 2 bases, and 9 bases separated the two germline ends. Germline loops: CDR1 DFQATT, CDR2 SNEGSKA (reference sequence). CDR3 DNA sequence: TGCAGTGCTACAGGGGAACCTGGAAACACCATATATTTT. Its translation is CSATGEPGNTIYF.

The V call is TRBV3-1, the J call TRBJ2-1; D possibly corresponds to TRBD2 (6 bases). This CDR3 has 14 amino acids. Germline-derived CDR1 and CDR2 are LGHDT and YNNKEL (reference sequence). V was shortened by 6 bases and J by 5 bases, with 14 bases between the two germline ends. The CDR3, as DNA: TGTGCCAGCAGTATATCCGGACTAAACAATGAGCAGTTCTTC. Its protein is CASSISGLNNEQFF.

This CDR3 reads CASNSGQGTTEAFF. DNA for the CDR3: TGTGCCAGCAATTCCGGACAGGGAACCACTGAAGCTTTCTTT. V is TRBV6-5 and J is TRBJ1-1; 8 bases align to TRBD1. The germline CDR1 and CDR2 sequences are MNHEY and SVGAGI. V lost 7 bases to trimming and J lost 4 bases; unmatched junction nucleotides: 8. This CDR3 is 14 amino acids long.

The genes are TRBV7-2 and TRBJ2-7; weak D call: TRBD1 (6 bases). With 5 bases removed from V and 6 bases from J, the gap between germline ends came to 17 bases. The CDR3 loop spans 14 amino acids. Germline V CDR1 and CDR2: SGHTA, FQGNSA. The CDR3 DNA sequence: TGTGCCAGCAGCCTGCGACAGGTTCTCTTCGAGCAGTACTTC. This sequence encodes CASSLRQVLFEQYF.

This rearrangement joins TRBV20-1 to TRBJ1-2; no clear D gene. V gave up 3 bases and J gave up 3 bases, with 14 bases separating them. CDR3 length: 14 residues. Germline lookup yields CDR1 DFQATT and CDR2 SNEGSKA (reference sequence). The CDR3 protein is CSARDELEYYGYTF. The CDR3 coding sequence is TGCAGTGCTAGGGACGAATTAGAGTACTATGGCTACACCTTC.

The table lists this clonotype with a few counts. The CDR3 DNA sequence: TGCAGTGTCCTCCTAGGGGAGGAGCAGTTCTTC. Translation gives CSVLLGEEQFF. The chain joins TRBV20-1 to TRBJ2-1, with D perhaps assigned TRBD1 or TRBD2 (5 bases each). Trimming took 7 bases from V and 10 from J, leaving 14 bases between them. The CDR3 has 11 amino acids. Germline CDR1 and CDR2: DFQATT and SNEGSKA (reference sequence).

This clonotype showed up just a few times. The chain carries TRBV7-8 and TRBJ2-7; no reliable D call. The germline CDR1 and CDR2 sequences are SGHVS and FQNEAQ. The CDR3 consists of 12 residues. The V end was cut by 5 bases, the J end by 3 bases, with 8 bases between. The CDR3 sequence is CASSQSNYEQYF. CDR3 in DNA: TGTGCCAGCAGCCAATCAAACTACGAGCAGTACTTC.

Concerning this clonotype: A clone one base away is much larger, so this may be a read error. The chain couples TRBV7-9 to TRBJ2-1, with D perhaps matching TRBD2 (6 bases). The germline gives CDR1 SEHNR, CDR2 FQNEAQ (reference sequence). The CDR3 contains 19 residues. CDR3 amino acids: CANSSSGLSVRGLGHEQFF. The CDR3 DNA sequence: TGTGCCAACAGCTCCTCAGGACTATCTGTTCGGGGCCTAGGGCATGAGCAGTTCTTC.

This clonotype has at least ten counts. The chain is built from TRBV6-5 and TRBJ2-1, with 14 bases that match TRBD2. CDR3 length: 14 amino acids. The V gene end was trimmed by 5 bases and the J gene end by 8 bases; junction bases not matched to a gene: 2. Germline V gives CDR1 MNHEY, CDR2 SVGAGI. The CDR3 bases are TGTGCCAGCAGTGGGGGACTAGCGGGGGATGAGCAGTTCTTC. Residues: CASSGGLAGDEQFF.

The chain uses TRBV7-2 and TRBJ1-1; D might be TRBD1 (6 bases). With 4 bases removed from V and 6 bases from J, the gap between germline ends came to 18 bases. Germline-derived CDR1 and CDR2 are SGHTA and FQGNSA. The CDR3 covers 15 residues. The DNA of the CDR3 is TGTGCCAGCAGCTCCCAACAGGGCCCATTCGCTGAAGCTTTCTTT. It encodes CASSSQQGPFAEAFF.

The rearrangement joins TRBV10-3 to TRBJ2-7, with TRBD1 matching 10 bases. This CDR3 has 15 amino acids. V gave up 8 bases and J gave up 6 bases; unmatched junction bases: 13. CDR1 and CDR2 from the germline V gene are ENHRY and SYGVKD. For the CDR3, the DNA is TGTGCCATCCAGATCGGACAGGGGGTGTCCGGCGAGCAGTACTTC. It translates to CAIQIGQGVSGEQYF.

DNA of the CDR3: TGCAGTGCAACCGGGACAGTAAATTCACCCCTCCACTTT. It yields the protein CSATGTVNSPLHF. V usage is TRBV20-1 and J usage is TRBJ1-6; 7 nucleotides line up with TRBD1. The CDR3 spans 13 residues. CDR1 and CDR2 (germline): DFQATT, SNEGSKA (reference sequence). With V trimmed by 6 bases and J by 7 bases, 6 bases remained unmatched.

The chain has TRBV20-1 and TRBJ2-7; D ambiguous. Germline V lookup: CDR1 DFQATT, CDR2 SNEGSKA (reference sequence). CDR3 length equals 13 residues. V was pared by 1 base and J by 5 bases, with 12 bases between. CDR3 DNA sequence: TGCAGTGCTAGAGTACCAGGCGTAAACGAGCAGTACTTC. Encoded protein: CSARVPGVNEQYF.

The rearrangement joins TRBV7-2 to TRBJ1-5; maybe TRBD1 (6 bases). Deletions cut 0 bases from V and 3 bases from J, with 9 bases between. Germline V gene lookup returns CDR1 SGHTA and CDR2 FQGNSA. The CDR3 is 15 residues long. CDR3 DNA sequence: TGTGCCAGCAGCTTAGCACGGGGGGCCAATCAGCCCCAGCATTTT. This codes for CASSLARGANQPQHF.

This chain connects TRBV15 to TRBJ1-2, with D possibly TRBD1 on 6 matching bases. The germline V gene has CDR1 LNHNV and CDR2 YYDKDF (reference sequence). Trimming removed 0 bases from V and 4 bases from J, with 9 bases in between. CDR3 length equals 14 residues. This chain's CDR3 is CATSRDMGAYGYTF. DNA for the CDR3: TGTGCCACCAGCAGAGATATGGGGGCCTATGGCTACACCTTC. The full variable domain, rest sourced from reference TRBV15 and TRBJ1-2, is DAMVIQNPRYQVTQFGKPVTLSCSQTLNHNVMYWYQQKSSQAPKLLFHYYDKDFNNEADTPDNFQSRRPNTSFCFLDIRSPGLGDTAMYLCATSRDMGAYGYTFGSGTRLTVV.

The CDR3 reads CASSPPRDRAYEQYF. The DNA for the CDR3 is TGTGCCAGCAGTCCTCCCCGGGACAGGGCCTACGAGCAGTACTTC. V gene TRBV28 combines with J gene TRBJ2-7; 9 bases agree with TRBD1. Germline V CDR1 and CDR2: MDHEN, SYDVKM. The CDR3 contains 15 residues. J was trimmed by 2 bases and V by 5 bases; bases with no gene match: 7.

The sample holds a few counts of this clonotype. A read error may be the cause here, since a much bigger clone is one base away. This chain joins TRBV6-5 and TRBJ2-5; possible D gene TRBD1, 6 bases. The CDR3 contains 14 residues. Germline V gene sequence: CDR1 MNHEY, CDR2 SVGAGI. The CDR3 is CASSDSYRVETQYF. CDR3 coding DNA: TGTGCCAGCAGTGACTCGTACAGGGTGGAGACCCAGTACTTC.

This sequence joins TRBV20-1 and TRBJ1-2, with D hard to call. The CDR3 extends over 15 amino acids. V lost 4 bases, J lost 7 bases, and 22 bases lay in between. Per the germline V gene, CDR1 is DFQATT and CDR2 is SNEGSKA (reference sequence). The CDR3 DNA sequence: TGCAGTGCTAAGACCTTCAAGGACGGCTTAAGTGGCTACACCTTC. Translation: CSAKTFKDGLSGYTF.

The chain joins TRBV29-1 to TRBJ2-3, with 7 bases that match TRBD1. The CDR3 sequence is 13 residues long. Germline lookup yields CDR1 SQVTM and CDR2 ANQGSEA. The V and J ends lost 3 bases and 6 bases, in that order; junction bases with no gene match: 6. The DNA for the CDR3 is TGCAGCGTTGATCGACAGGGTGGGGATACGCAGTATTTT. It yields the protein CSVDRQGGDTQYF.

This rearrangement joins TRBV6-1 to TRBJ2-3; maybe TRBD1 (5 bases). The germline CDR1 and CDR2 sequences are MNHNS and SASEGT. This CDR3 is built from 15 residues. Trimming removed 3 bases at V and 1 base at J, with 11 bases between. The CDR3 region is CASSEQGVRTDTQYF. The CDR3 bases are TGTGCCAGCAGTGAGCAGGGTGTGCGCACAGATACGCAGTATTTT.

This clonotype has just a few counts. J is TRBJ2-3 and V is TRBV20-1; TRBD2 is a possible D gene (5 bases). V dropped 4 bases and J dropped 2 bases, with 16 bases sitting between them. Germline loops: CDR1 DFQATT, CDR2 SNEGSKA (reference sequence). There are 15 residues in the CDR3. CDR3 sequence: CSAIYRGLVTDTQYF. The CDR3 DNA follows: TGCAGTGCTATCTATCGCGGGCTTGTCACAGATACGCAGTATTTT.

The CDR3 spells CSAPIGADEKLFF. CDR3 coding DNA: TGCAGTGCCCCCATTGGGGCTGATGAAAAACTGTTTTTT. The chain employs TRBV20-1 and TRBJ1-4; possibly TRBD1 for D (5 bases). The CDR3 has 13 residues. Germline values: CDR1 DFQATT, CDR2 SNEGSKA (reference sequence). Trimming removed 6 bases from V and 6 bases from J, with 14 bases in between.

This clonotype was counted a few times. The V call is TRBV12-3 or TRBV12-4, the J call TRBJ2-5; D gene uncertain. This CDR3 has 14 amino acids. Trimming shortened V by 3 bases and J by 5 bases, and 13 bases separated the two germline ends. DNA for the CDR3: TGTGCCAGCAGTTTTAGTGCCCGTGGGGAGACCCAGTACTTC. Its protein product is CASSFSARGETQYF.